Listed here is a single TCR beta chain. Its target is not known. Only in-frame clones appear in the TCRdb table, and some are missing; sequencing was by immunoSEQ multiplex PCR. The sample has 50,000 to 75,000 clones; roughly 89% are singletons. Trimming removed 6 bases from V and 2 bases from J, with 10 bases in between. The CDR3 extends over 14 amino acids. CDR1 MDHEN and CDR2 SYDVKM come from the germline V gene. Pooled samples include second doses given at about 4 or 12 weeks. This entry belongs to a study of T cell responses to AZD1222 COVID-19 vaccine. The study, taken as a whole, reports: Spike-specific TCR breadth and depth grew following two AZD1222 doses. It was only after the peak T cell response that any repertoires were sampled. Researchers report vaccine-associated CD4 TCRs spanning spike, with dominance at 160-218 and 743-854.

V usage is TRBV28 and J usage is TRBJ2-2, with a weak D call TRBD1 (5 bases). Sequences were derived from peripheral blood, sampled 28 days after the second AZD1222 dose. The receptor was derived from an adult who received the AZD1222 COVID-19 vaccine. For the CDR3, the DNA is TGTGCCAGCAGGGCAGGACATAACACCGGGGAGCTGTTTTTT. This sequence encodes CASRAGHNTGELFF. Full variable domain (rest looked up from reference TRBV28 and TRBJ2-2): DVKVTQSSRYLVKRTGEKVFLECVQDMDHENMFWYRQDPGLGLRLIYFSYDVKMKEKGDIPEGYSVSREKKERFSLILESASTNQTSMYLCASRAGHNTGELFFGEGSRLTVL.